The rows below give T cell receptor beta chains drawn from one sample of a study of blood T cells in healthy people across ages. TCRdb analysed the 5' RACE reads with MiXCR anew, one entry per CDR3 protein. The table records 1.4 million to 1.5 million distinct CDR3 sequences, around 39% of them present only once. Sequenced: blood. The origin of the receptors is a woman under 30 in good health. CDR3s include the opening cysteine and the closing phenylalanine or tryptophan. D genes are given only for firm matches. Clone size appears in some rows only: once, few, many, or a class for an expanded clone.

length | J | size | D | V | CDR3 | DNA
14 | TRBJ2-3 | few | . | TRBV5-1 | CASSLVYLADTQYF | TGCGCCAGCAGCTTGGTTTATCTCGCCGATACGCAGTATTTT
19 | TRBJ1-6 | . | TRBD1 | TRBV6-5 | CASSYGAQGKEAYNSPLHF | TGTGCCAGCAGTTATGGGGCACAGGGGAAGGAGGCCTATAATTCACCCCTCCACTTT
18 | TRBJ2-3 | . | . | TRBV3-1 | CASSPPAKTRRGTDTQYF | TGTGCCAGCAGCCCCCCCGCGAAAACTAGACGCGGGACAGATACGCAGTATTTT
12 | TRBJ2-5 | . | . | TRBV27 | CASSSSGRQQYF | TGTGCCAGCAGTTCCTCCGGTCGACAGCAGTACTTC
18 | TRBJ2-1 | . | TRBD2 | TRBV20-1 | CSARALTRTSGIYNEQFF | TGCAGTGCTAGAGCCCTAACCCGGACTAGCGGAATCTACAATGAGCAGTTCTTC
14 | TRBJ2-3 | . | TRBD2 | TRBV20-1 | CSGKAGGRTDTQYF | TGCAGTGGCAAGGCGGGGGGTCGCACAGATACGCAGTATTTT
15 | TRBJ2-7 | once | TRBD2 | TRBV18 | CASSRRLAPVYEQYF | TGTGCCAGCTCACGACGACTAGCTCCGGTGTACGAGCAGTACTTC
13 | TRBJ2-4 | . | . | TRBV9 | CASSVGLGNIQYF | TGTGCCAGCAGCGTAGGCCTAGGAAACATTCAGTACTTC
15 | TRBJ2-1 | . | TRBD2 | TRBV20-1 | CSATERASGKDEQFF | TGCAGTGCTACAGAGCGGGCTAGCGGGAAGGATGAGCAGTTCTTC
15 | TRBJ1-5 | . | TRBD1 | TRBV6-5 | CASRSGTGSNQPQHF | TGTGCCAGCAGATCCGGGACAGGTAGCAATCAGCCCCAGCATTTT
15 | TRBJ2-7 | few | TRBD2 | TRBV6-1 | CASSEGSSGVREQYF | TGTGCCAGCAGTGAAGGATCTAGCGGAGTACGCGAGCAGTACTTC
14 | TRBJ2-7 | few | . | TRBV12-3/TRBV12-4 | CASSFISGTDEQYF | TGTGCCAGCAGTTTTATCTCCGGAACCGACGAGCAGTACTTC
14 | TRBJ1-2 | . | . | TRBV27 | CASSLNTAGYGYTF | TGTGCCAGCAGTTTAAATACAGCGGGCTATGGCTACACCTTC
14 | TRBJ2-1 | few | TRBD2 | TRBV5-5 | CASSIGGSAHEQFF | TGTGCCAGCAGCATCGGGGGGTCTGCCCATGAGCAGTTCTTC
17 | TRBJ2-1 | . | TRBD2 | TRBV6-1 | CASSEGLGAGGYNEQFF | TGTGCCAGCAGTGAAGGGCTAGGAGCGGGGGGTTACAATGAGCAGTTCTTC
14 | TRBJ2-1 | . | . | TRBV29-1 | CSVERVVLNNEQFF | TGCAGCGTTGAAAGGGTGGTGCTTAACAATGAGCAGTTCTTC
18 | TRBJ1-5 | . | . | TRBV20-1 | CSATLPGTGTLGNQPQHF | TGCAGTGCTACGCTCCCCGGAACAGGGACTCTCGGCAATCAGCCCCAGCATTTT
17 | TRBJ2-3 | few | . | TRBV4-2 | CASSQLTTGLAQDTQYF | TGTGCCAGCAGCCAACTTACAACGGGACTGGCGCAGGATACGCAGTATTTT
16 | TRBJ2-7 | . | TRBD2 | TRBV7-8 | CASSLLAGVGMGEQYF | TGTGCCAGCAGCTTACTAGCGGGAGTAGGGATGGGGGAGCAGTACTTC
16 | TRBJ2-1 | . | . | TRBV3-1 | CASSQASESSYNEQFF | TGTGCCAGCAGCCAAGCTAGCGAAAGCTCCTACAATGAGCAGTTCTTC
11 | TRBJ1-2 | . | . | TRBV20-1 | CSASSSPGYTF | TGCAGTGCGTCGAGTTCACCTGGCTACACCTTC
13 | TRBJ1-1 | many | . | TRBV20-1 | CSAIPGTEREAFF | TGCAGTGCCATACCCGGGACCGAGCGTGAAGCTTTCTTT
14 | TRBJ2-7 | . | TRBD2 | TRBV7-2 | CASSSGLAVFEQYF | TGTGCCAGCAGCTCCGGACTAGCGGTCTTTGAGCAGTACTTC
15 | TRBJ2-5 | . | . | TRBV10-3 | CAIGGTAGEVETQYF | TGTGCCATCGGGGGTACTGCAGGGGAAGTGGAGACCCAGTACTTC
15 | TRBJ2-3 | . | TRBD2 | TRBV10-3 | CAINKAGASTDTQYF | TGTGCCATCAATAAAGCGGGAGCTTCGACAGATACGCAGTATTTT
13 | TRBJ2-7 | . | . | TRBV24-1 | CATAGPNYNEQYF | TGTGCCACTGCGGGCCCGAACTACAATGAGCAGTACTTC
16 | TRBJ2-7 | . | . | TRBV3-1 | CASSHLANLSYNEQYF | TGTGCCAGCAGCCATCTAGCCAACCTCTCCTACAATGAGCAGTACTTC
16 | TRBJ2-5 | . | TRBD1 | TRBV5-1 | CASSSTGTGSQETQYF | TGCGCCAGCAGCTCGACCGGGACAGGGAGTCAAGAGACCCAGTACTTC
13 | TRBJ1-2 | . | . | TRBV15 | CATSRGGSYGYTF | TGTGCCACCAGCAGAGGGGGCTCCTATGGCTACACCTTC
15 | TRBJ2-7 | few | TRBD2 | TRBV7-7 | CASSLEAGGNYEQYF | TGTGCTAGCAGCTTGGAAGCGGGGGGCAACTACGAGCAGTACTTC
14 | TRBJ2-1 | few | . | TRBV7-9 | CASSLAQLPFGQFF | TGTGCCAGCAGCTTAGCGCAACTCCCGTTTGGGCAGTTCTTC
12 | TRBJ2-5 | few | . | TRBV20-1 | CSAPVAKETQYF | TGCAGTGCACCAGTAGCGAAAGAGACCCAGTACTTC
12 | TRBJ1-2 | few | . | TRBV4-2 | CASSNSYYGYTF | TGTGCCAGCAGCAACAGCTACTATGGCTACACCTTC
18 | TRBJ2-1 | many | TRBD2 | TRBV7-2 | CASSLRTSGRVLSHEQFF | TGTGCCAGCAGCTTACGTACTAGCGGGAGAGTTTTGTCGCATGAGCAGTTCTTC
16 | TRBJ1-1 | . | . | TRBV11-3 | CASSLGRHGAKTEAFF | TGTGCCAGCAGCTTAGGGAGACACGGGGCGAAGACTGAAGCTTTCTTT
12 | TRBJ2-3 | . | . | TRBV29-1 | CSADGGADTQYF | TGCAGCGCCGATGGCGGGGCGGATACGCAGTATTTT
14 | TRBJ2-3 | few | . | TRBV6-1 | CASSPRRGGDTQYF | TGTGCCAGCAGTCCACGACGGGGCGGGGATACGCAGTATTTT
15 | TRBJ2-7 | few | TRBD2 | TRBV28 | CASSGGLARSYEQYF | TGTGCCAGCAGTGGGGGACTAGCGAGGTCCTACGAGCAGTACTTC
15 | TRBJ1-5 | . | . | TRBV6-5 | CASRPGRILNQPQHF | TGTGCCAGCAGACCCGGACGGATATTAAATCAGCCCCAGCATTTT
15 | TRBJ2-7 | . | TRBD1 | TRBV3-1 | CACSQDRGPVYEQYF | TGTGCCTGCAGCCAAGACAGGGGGCCAGTCTACGAGCAGTACTTC
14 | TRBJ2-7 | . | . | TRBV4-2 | CASSQVGNSYEQYF | TGTGCCAGCAGCCAAGTAGGAAACTCCTACGAGCAGTACTTC
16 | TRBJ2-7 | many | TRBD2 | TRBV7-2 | CASSLLSGRFPYEQYF | TGTGCCAGCAGCTTACTTAGCGGGAGATTCCCCTACGAGCAGTACTTC
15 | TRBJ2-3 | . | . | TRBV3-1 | CASSQAVMGTDTQYF | TGTGCCAGCAGCCAAGCGGTGATGGGCACAGATACGCAGTATTTT
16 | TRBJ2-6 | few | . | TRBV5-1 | CASSLQGQSGANVLTF | TGCGCCAGCAGCTTACAGGGCCAATCTGGGGCCAACGTCCTGACTTTC
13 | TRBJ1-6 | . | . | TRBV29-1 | CSVGGQFGEPLHF | TGCAGCGTTGGTGGACAGTTCGGTGAGCCCCTCCACTTT
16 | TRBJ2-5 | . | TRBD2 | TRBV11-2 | CASTKPLAGGPETQYF | TGTGCCAGCACCAAGCCCCTAGCGGGAGGACCCGAGACCCAGTACTTC
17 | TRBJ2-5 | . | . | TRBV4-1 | CASSPLAPGGYGETQYF | TGCGCCAGCAGCCCCTTAGCTCCCGGGGGATATGGGGAGACCCAGTACTTC
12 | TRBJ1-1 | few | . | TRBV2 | CASKGWETEAFF | TGTGCCTCTAAAGGGTGGGAAACTGAAGCTTTCTTT
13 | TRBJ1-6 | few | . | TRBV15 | CATSRGENSPLHF | TGTGCCACCAGCAGAGGTGAAAATTCACCCCTCCACTTT
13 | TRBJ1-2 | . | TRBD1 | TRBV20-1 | CSAAGQGASGYTF | TGCAGTGCGGCGGGACAGGGGGCGAGCGGCTACACCTTC
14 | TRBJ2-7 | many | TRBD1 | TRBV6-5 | CASSDRDRGYEQYF | TGTGCCAGCAGTGACCGGGACAGGGGCTACGAGCAGTACTTC
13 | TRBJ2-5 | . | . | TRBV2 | CASSEAGISEQYF | TGTGCCAGCAGTGAAGCAGGGATCTCGGAGCAGTACTTC
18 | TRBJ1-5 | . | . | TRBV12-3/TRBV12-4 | CASSPSGGGLLLNQPQHF | TGTGCCAGCAGTCCCTCTGGGGGCGGACTTCTACTCAATCAGCCCCAGCATTTT